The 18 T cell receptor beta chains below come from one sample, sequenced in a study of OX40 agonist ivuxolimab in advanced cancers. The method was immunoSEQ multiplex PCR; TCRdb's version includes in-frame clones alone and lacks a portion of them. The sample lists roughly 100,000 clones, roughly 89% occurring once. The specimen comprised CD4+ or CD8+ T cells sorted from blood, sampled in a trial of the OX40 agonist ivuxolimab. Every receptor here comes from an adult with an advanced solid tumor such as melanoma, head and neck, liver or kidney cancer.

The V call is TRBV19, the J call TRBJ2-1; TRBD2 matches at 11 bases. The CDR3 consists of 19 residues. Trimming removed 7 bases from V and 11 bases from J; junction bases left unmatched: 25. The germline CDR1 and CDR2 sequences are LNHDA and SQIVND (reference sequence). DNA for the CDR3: TGTGCCAGTAATCCCACAGGGGGCAATTATAATAGCGGGAGGGCCCAGCAGTTCTTC. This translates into CASNPTGGNYNSGRAQQFF.

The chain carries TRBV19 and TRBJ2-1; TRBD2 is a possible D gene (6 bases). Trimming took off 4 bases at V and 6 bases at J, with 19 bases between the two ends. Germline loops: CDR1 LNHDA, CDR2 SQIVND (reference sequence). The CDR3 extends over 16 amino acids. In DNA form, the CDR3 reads TGTGCCAGTAGTACCCTAACCGTAGGGAGGTCCAATGAGCAGTTCTTC. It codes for CASSTLTVGRSNEQFF.

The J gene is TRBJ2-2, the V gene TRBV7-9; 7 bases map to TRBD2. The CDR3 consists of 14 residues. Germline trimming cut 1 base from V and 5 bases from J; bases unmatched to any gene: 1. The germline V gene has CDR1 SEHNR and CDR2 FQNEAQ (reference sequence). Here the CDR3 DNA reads TGTGCCAGCAGCTTAGGCGGGGGTACCGGGGAGCTGTTTTTT. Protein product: CASSLGGGTGELFF.

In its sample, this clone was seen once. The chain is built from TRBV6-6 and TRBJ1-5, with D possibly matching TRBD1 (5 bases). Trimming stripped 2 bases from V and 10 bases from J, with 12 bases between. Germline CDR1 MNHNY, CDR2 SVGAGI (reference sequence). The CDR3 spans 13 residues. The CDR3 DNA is TGTGCCAGCAGTTACAGCAGGGAGATACCCCAGCATTTT. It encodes CASSYSREIPQHF.

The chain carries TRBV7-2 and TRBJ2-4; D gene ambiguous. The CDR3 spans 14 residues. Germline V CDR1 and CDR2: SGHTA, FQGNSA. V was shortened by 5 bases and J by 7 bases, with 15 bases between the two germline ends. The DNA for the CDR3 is TGTGCCAGCAGCCCCCAACGTGGCCGGAACATTCAGTACTTC. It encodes CASSPQRGRNIQYF.

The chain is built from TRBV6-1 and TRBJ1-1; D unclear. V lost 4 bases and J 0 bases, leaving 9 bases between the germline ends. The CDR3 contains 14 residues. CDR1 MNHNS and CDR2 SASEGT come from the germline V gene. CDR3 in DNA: TGTGCCAGCAGTGCAGTCCGCATGAACACTGAAGCTTTCTTT. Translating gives CASSAVRMNTEAFF.

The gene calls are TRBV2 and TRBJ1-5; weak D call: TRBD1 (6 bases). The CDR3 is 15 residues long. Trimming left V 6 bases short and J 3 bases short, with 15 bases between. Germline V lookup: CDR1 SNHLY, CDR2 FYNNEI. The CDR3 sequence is CASRRPGQNNQPQHF. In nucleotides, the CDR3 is TGTGCCAGCAGGCGGCCGGGACAAAACAATCAGCCCCAGCATTTT.

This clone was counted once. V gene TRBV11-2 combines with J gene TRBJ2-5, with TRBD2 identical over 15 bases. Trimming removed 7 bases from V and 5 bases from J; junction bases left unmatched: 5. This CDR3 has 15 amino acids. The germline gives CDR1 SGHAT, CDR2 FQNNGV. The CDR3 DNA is TGTGCCAGCAACGGACTAGCGGGGGGGCGGGAGACCCAGTACTTC. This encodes CASNGLAGGRETQYF. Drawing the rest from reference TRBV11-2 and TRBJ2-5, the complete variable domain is EAGVAQSPRYKIIEKRQSVAFWCNPISGHATLYWYQQILGQGPKLLIQFQNNGVVDDSQLPKDRFSAERLKGVDSTLKIQPAKLEDSAVYLCASNGLAGGRETQYFGPGTRLLVL.

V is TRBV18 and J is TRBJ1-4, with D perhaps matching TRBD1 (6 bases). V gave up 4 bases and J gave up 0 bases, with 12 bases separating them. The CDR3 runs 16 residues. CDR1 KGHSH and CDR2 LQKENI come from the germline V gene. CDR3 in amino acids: CASSQDRSTTNEKLFF. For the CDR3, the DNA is TGTGCCAGCTCACAGGACAGATCTACAACTAATGAAAAACTGTTTTTT.

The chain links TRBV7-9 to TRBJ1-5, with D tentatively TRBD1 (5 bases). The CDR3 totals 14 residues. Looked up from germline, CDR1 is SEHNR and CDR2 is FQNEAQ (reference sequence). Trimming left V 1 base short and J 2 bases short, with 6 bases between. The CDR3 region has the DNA TGTGCCAGCAGCTTAGGGGGCCGCAATCAGCCCCAGCATTTT. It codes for CASSLGGRNQPQHF.

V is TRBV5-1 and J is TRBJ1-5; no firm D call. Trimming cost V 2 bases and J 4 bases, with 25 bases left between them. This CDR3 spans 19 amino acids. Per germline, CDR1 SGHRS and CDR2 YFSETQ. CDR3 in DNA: TGCGCCAGCAGCTTCCTATTAAATAAAATGTGGTGGTTTAATCAGCCCCAGCATTTT. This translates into CASSFLLNKMWWFNQPQHF.

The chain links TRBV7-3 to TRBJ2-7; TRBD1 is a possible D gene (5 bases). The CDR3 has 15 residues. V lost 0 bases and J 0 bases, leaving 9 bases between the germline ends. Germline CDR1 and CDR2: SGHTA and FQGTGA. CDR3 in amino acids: CASSLTPDTSYEQYF. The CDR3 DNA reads TGTGCCAGCAGCTTAACCCCGGACACCTCCTACGAGCAGTACTTC. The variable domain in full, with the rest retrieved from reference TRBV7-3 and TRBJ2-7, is GAGVSQTPSNKVTEKGKYVELRCDPISGHTALYWYRQSLGQGPEFLIYFQGTGAADDSGLPNDRFFAVRPEGSVSTLKIQRTERGDSAVYLCASSLTPDTSYEQYFGPGTRLTVT.

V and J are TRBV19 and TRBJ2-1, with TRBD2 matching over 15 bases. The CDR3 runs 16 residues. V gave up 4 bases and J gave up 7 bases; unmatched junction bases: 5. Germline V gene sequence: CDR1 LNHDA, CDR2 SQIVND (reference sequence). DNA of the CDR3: TGTGCCAGTAGTACGGGACTAGCGGGAGGTAAAAATGAGCAGTTCTTC. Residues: CASSTGLAGGKNEQFF.

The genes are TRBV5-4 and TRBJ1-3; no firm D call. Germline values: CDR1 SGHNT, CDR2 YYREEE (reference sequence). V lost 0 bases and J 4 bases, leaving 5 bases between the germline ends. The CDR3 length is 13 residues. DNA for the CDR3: TGTGCCAGCAGCTTGGTTGGGGGAAACACCATATATTTT. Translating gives CASSLVGGNTIYF.

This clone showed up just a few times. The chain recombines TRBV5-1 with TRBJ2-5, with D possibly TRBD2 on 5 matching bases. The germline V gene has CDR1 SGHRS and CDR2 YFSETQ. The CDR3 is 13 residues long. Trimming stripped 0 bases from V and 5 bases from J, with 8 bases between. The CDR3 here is CASSLVGGETQYF. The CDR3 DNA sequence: TGCGCCAGCAGCTTGGTTGGCGGGGAGACCCAGTACTTC.

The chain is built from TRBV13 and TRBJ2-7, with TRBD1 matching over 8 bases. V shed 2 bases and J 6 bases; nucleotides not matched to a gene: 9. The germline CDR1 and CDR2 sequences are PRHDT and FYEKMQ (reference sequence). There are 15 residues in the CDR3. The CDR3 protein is CASSLWGQEPFEQYF. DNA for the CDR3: TGTGCCAGCAGCTTATGGGGACAGGAACCTTTCGAGCAGTACTTC.

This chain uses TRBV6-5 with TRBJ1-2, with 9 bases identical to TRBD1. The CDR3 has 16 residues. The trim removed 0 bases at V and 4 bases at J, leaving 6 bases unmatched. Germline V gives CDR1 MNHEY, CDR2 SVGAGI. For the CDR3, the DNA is TGTGCCAGCAGTTACTCTTATGGGACAGGGATCTATGGCTACACCTTC. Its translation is CASSYSYGTGIYGYTF.

The CDR3 here is CASTKIGYSSYNEQFF. CDR3 bases: TGCGCCAGCACCAAGATAGGATATTCCTCCTACAATGAGCAGTTCTTC. The genes are TRBV5-1 and TRBJ2-1; D unresolved. V lost 6 bases and J lost 0, with 16 bases in between. CDR1 is SGHRS and CDR2 is YFSETQ in the germline V gene. CDR3 length: 16 residues.